This T cell receptor (beta chain) was found in a study of blood T cell repertoires in COVID-19. Background on the study: COVID-19 samples, acute and convalescent, were from the United States, Italy and Spain. In each case, the material was cDNA or gDNA derived from T cells, B-cell-depleted T cells, or PBMCs.

How the authors handled the data: Reference gene primer amplification in the assay estimated nucleated cell counts. Generated by immunoSEQ multiplex PCR, the TCRdb table keeps only in-frame clones and is missing some. That table supplies the V and J calls and clone size; D and trimming were determined from the DNA. The sample consists of over 150,000 clones, 65% to 85% of them appearing once. The CDR3 runs to 17 residues. The germline gives CDR1 SGHVS, CDR2 FQNEAQ. The V gene end was trimmed by 5 bases and the J gene end by 0 bases; junction bases not matched to a gene: 8. This TCR derives from a woman aged 40 to 55 with COVID-19, enrolled during active disease. Specimen: peripheral blood. The genes are TRBV7-8 and TRBJ2-7; 12 bases agree with TRBD2. CDR3 sequence (DNA): TGTGCCAGCAGCATTTCGACTAGCGGGAGATTCTCCTACGAGCAGTACTTC. Its translation: CASSISTSGRFSYEQYF.